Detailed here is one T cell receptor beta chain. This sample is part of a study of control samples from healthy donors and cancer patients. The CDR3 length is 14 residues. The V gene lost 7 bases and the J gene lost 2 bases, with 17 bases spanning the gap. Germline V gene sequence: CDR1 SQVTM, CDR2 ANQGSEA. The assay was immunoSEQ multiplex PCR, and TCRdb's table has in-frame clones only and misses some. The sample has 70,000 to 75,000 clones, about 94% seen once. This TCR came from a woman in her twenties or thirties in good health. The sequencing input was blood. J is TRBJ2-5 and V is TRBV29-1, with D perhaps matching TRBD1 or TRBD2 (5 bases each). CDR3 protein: CSAEGQGAQETQYF. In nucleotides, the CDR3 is TGCAGCGCCGAGGGCCAGGGAGCGCAAGAGACCCAGTACTTC. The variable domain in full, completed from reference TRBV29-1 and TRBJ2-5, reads SAVISQKPSRDICQRGTSLTIQCQVDSQVTMMFWYRQQPGQSLTLIATANQGSEATYESGFVIDKFPISRPNLTFSTLTVSNMSPEDSSIYLCSAEGQGAQETQYFGPGTRLLVL.